The sequence of this TCR beta chain was determined in a study of cytomegalovirus exposure and HLA in healthy donors. Study results and limitations: The later analysis indicated that the majority of CMV-associated TCR beta chains appeared HLA-restricted. Diagnosis of cytomegalovirus status made by the classifier reportedly showed high specificity and sensitivity.

Healthy bone marrow donors made up the donors. This CDR3 has 16 residues. Trimming pared 1 base from V and 0 bases from J, leaving 11 bases between. Germline V gives CDR1 SGHTA, CDR2 FQGNSA. With respect to this clone: The antigen is not known. The same CDR3 arises from other DNA sequences in this sample as well.

PCR used 60 Vbeta primers and 13 Jbeta primers. TCRdb's table, derived via immunoSEQ multiplex PCR, lists solely in-frame clones and lacks some. The sample has fewer than 200,000 clones, around 82% seen once. V and J are TRBV7-2 and TRBJ2-3; D perhaps matches TRBD2 (5 bases). The TCR comes from a male donor in good health and CMV-seronegative. The specimen sequenced was PBMCs. CDR3 sequence reads: CASSLVGTGSTDTQYF. DNA of the CDR3: TGTGCCAGCAGCTTAGTTGGCACGGGGAGCACAGATACGCAGTATTTT.